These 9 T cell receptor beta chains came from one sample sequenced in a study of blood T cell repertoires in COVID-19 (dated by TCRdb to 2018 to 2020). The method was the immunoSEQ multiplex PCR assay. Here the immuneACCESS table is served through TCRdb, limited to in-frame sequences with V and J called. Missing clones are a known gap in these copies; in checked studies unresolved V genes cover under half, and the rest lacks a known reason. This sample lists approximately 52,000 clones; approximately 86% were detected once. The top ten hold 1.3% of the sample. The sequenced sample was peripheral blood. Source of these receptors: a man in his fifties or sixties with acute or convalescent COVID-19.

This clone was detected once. The CDR3 reads CASRGQGAGKTQYF. The CDR3, as DNA: TGTGCCAGCAGGGGACAGGGGGCGGGGAAGACCCAGTACTTC. The chain employs TRBV28 and TRBJ2-5, with 12 bases fitting TRBD1. After removal of 6 bases from V and 6 bases from J, the junction contained 5 bases not matched to a gene. Germline loops: CDR1 MDHEN, CDR2 SYDVKM. The CDR3 totals 14 residues.

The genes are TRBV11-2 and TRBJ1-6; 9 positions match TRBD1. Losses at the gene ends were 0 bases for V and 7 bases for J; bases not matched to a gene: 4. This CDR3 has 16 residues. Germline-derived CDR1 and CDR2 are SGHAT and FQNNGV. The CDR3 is CASSLDGTGRNSPLHF. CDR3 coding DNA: TGTGCCAGCAGCTTAGACGGGACAGGGAGGAATTCACCCCTCCACTTT.

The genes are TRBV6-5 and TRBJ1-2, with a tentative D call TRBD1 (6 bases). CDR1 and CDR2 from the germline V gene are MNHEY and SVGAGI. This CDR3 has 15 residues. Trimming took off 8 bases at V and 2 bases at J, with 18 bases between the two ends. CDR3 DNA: TGTGCCAGCCGGGACACCTCGACTATCAACTATGGCTACACCTTC. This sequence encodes CASRDTSTINYGYTF.

The CDR3 reads CASSLSPNQPQHF. CDR3 DNA: TGTGCCAGCAGCTTATCCCCGAATCAGCCCCAGCATTTT. The V and J genes are TRBV7-2 and TRBJ1-5, with unresolved D. The CDR3 length is 13 residues. Germline V CDR1 and CDR2: SGHTA, FQGNSA. Trimming left V 2 bases short and J 4 bases short, with 6 bases between.

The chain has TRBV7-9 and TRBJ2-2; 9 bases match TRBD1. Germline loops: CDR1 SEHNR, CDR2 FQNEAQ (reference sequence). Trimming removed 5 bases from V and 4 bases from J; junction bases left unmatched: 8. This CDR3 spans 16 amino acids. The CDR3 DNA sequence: TGTGCCAGCAGCGTACAGGGGGCGACGGGCACCGGGGAGCTGTTTTTT. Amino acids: CASSVQGATGTGELFF.

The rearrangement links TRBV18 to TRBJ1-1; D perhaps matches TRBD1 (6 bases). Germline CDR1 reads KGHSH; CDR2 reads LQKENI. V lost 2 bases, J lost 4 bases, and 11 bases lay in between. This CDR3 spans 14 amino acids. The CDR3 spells CASSPSGAGTEAFF. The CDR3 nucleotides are TGTGCCAGCTCACCATCAGGGGCAGGCACTGAAGCTTTCTTT.

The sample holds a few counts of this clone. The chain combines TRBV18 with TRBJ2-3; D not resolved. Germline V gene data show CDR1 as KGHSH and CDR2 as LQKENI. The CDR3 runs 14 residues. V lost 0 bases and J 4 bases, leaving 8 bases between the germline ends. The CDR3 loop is CASSPPMIADTQYF. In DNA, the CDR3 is TGTGCCAGCTCACCACCGATGATAGCAGATACGCAGTATTTT.

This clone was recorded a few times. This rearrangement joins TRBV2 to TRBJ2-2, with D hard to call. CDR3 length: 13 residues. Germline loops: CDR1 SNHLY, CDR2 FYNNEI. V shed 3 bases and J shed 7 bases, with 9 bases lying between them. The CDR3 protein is CASSDPPHGELFF. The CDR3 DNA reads TGTGCCAGCAGTGATCCCCCCCACGGGGAGCTGTTTTTT.

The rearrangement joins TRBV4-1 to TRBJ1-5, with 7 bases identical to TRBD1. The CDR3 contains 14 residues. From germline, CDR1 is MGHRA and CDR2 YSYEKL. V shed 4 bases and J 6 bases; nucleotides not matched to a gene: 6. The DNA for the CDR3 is TGCGCCAGCAGCCCCGACAGGGTGCGTCAGCCCCAGCATTTT. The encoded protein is CASSPDRVRQPQHF.